This TCR beta chain was captured in a study of blood T cells in healthy people across ages. Study conclusions and caveats: Unsorted PBMCs ruled out conclusive naive versus antigen-experienced comparison.

It was with a sample-barcoded 5' primer and a J-beta primer mix that a second PCR of roughly 7 to 11 cycles was run. In TCRdb, the 5' RACE reads were re-called with MiXCR into one record per CDR3 protein. The sample lists about 1.8 million distinct CDR3 sequences; 40% to 55% were seen once. This clonotype was found a few times. The antigen remains unidentified. V was clipped by 5 bases and J by 5 bases; unmatched bases: 11. The CDR3 has 15 amino acids. The germline V gene has CDR1 MDHEN and CDR2 SYDVKM. The chain recombines TRBV28 with TRBJ1-2, with TRBD1 matching 7 bases. This TCR was sampled from a middle-aged woman in good health. The source material was blood. The CDR3 here is CASSDPTGLGYGYTF. The CDR3 DNA follows: TGTGCCAGCAGTGACCCGACAGGGCTAGGGTATGGCTACACCTTC.